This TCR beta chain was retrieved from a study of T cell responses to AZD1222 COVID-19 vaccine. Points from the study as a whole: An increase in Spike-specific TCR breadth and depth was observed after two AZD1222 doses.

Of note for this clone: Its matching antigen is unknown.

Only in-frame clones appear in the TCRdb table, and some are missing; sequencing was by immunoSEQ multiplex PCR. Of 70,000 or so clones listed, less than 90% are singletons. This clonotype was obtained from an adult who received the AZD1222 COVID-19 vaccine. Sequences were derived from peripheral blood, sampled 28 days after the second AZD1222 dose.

The CDR3 here is CASSVDRSAYNEQFF. The CDR3 nucleotides are TGTGCCAGCAGCGTAGACAGGTCAGCCTACAATGAGCAGTTCTTC. The rearrangement links TRBV9 to TRBJ2-1; a weak D match, TRBD1 (5 bases). Per germline, CDR1 SGDLS and CDR2 YYNGEE. Deletions cut 0 bases from V and 2 bases from J, with 9 bases between. This CDR3 region has 15 residues.